This record covers a single TCR beta chain. Its target is unknown. At one boundary the junction diverges from the germline segment, which might be a read error. The sample comes from a study of T cells after yellow fever vaccination. Germline assignment: CDR1 MGHRA and CDR2 YSYEKL. The CDR3 runs 15 residues. Findings of the study overall: Only a small proportion of the clonotypes turned up in both the CD4 and the CD8 compartments, likely arising from convergent recombination. Abundant clonotypes from the bulk population could get into FACS-sorted repertoires as contaminants.

TCRdb re-called the 5' RACE reads through MiXCR, storing one row per CDR3 protein. The sample yields approximately 90,000 distinct CDR3 sequences, roughly 5.2% seen once. The V call is TRBV4-1, the J call TRBJ2-7; 10 nucleotides line up with TRBD2. The sample was CD8+ T cells sorted from PBMCs, taken 10 days after the yellow fever booster vaccination. The receptor comes from a man younger than 30 who received the YFV17D yellow fever vaccine. The CDR3 region is CASSQPSGGYYELYF. Here the CDR3 DNA reads TGCGCCAGCAGCCAACCTAGCGGGGGTTACTACGAGCTGTACTTC.